This TCR beta chain was recovered during a study of response to subunit inactivated influenza vaccine. Findings of the study overall: Few additional T cells are recruited per seasonal influenza vaccination, authors suggested.

This CDR3 is 14 amino acids long. V was trimmed by 1 base and J by 1 base, leaving 6 bases between them. Germline-derived CDR1 and CDR2 are KGHDR and SFDVKD. TCRdb processed the RT-PCR reads anew with MiXCR; each CDR3 protein has one entry. Among a few hundred thousand distinct CDR3 sequences listed, less than 15% were seen once. This clonotype was counted between two and nine times. The antigen is not known. This clonotype originated in a man between 50 and 59 years old who received an inactivated influenza vaccine. The V gene is TRBV24-1, the J gene TRBJ1-2; D remains ambiguous. The sequenced sample was PBMCs from blood, obtained less than 13 days after vaccination. This chain's CDR3 is CATSDFDLNYGYTF. The CDR3 DNA reads as TGTGCCACCAGTGATTTTGACCTTAACTATGGCTACACCTTC.